This TCR beta chain appears in the sequencing data of a study of human T cells and chemical hapten exposure. Time point indicated: patch test 2, 6 weeks after DPC sensitization. The treatment: therapeutic diphenylcyclopropenone sensitization with weekly scalp DPC. The study's library attached unique molecular identifiers to single cDNA molecules. TCRdb reanalysed the RACE reads using MiXCR and keeps one entry per CDR3 protein. The table has about 85,000 distinct CDR3 sequences, around 10% seen once. The V end was cut by 0 bases, the J end by 2 bases, with 11 bases between. Germline values: CDR1 MNHEY, CDR2 SVGEGT. CDR3 size: 16 residues. This clonotype was counted between two and nine times.

Material: whole blood, obtained in connection with sensitization to the hapten diphenylcyclopropenone (DPC). The origin of this receptor is a man younger than 30 with alopecia areata. Some clones in this sample may be carry-over from other donors' samples. The chain couples TRBV6-2 or TRBV6-3 to TRBJ1-3; D gene uncertain. The CDR3 region is CASSYSKAGAGNTIYF. CDR3 DNA sequence: TGTGCCAGCAGTTACTCGAAGGCGGGAGCTGGAAACACCATATATTTT.